These T cell receptor beta chains were read from a single sample in a study of T cell clonotyping in hematopoietic cell transplantation. This table comes from immunoSEQ multiplex PCR, and its TCRdb copy is limited to in-frame clones, with some not included. This repertoire shows about 36,000 clones, 88% found once; its top ten account for just under 2%. The material sequenced was peripheral blood mononuclear cells. All receptors come from a woman aged 40 to 49 in good health. Some clones in this sample may be carry-over from other donors' samples. Both conserved end residues are part of each CDR3. Fields, in order: D gene, clone size, V gene, J gene, CDR3 protein, CDR3 DNA. The D gene is left open where the match is weak. Where a row states a size, it is once, few, many or the class of an expanded clone; other rows omit it.

D: -; size: -; V: TRBV10-3; J: TRBJ1-2; CDR3: CAISGGHYGYTF; DNA: TGTGCCATCAGTGGCGGGCACTATGGCTACACCTTC
D: TRBD2; size: -; V: TRBV4-1; J: TRBJ2-1; CDR3: CASSQTRLAGGYNEQFF; DNA: TGCGCCAGCAGCCAAACCCGACTAGCGGGAGGGTACAATGAGCAGTTCTTC
D: -; size: -; V: TRBV30; J: TRBJ2-1; CDR3: CAWSGASSYNEQFF; DNA: TGTGCCTGGAGCGGAGCGAGCTCCTACAATGAGCAGTTCTTC
D: TRBD1; size: -; V: TRBV7-9; J: TRBJ2-7; CDR3: CASSWPGQGNYEQYF; DNA: TGTGCCAGCAGCTGGCCGGGACAGGGAAACTACGAGCAGTACTTC
D: -; size: -; V: TRBV10-3; J: TRBJ2-3; CDR3: CAIKGNHPDTQYF; DNA: TGTGCCATCAAGGGGAATCACCCAGATACGCAGTATTTT
D: -; size: -; V: TRBV9; J: TRBJ2-6; CDR3: CASSSDTVANVLTF; DNA: TGTGCCAGCAGCAGCGACACGGTAGCCAACGTCCTGACTTTC
D: TRBD1; size: -; V: TRBV28; J: TRBJ2-7; CDR3: CASSSQGEIYEQYF; DNA: TGTGCCAGCAGTTCCCAGGGGGAGATCTACGAGCAGTACTTC
D: TRBD1; size: -; V: TRBV5-1; J: TRBJ1-2; CDR3: CASSFPGQGVGYTF; DNA: TGCGCCAGCAGCTTTCCGGGACAGGGAGTCGGCTACACCTTC
D: -; size: -; V: TRBV29-1; J: TRBJ1-1; CDR3: CSVAPSSDPYSEAFF; DNA: TGCAGCGTTGCTCCTTCCTCGGATCCGTATAGTGAAGCTTTCTTT
D: -; size: -; V: TRBV6-1; J: TRBJ2-5; CDR3: CASSETSPHGTQYF; DNA: TGTGCCAGCAGTGAAACGAGTCCGCATGGGACCCAGTACTTC
D: -; size: -; V: TRBV27; J: TRBJ2-7; CDR3: CASTSQDSYEQYF; DNA: TGTGCCAGCACCTCCCAGGACTCCTACGAGCAGTACTTC
D: -; size: -; V: TRBV30; J: TRBJ2-7; CDR3: CAARLGVPEQYF; DNA: TGTGCCGCGAGGCTGGGAGTACCCGAGCAGTACTTC
D: -; size: -; V: TRBV6-4; J: TRBJ1-2; CDR3: CASSDGHTNYGYTF; DNA: TGTGCCAGCAGTGACGGACACACTAACTATGGCTACACCTTC
D: -; size: -; V: TRBV29-1; J: TRBJ1-4; CDR3: CSVGREGNEKLFF; DNA: TGCAGCGTTGGGAGAGAGGGGAATGAAAAACTGTTTTTT
D: TRBD1; size: -; V: TRBV30; J: TRBJ1-2; CDR3: CAWSVPGQGGNYGYTF; DNA: TGTGCCTGGAGTGTACCGGGACAGGGTGGAAACTATGGCTACACCTTC
D: -; size: -; V: TRBV19; J: TRBJ1-2; CDR3: CASSISPRLPHTF; DNA: TGTGCCAGTAGTATAAGCCCGCGCTTGCCGCACACCTTC
D: -; size: once; V: TRBV28; J: TRBJ2-7; CDR3: CASSLYLRSGGGQNEQYF; DNA: TGTGCCAGCAGTTTATATTTAAGGTCCGGAGGGGGTCAGAACGAGCAGTACTTC
D: -; size: once; V: TRBV27; J: TRBJ2-5; CDR3: CASRRKETQYF; DNA: TGTGCCAGCAGACGGAAGGAGACCCAGTACTTC
D: -; size: -; V: TRBV20-1; J: TRBJ2-3; CDR3: CSAPWGGMQYF; DNA: TGCAGTGCCCCTTGGGGCGGGATGCAGTATTTT
D: TRBD2; size: -; V: TRBV25-1; J: TRBJ2-1; CDR3: CASSEAGRGNEQFF; DNA: TGTGCCAGCAGTGAAGCGGGGAGGGGTAATGAGCAGTTCTTC
D: -; size: -; V: TRBV19; J: TRBJ1-4; CDR3: CASSIMAATNEKLFF; DNA: TGTGCCAGTAGTATCATGGCAGCAACTAATGAAAAACTGTTTTTT
D: -; size: -; V: TRBV28; J: TRBJ2-5; CDR3: CASSLVPETQYF; DNA: TGTGCCAGCAGTTTAGTACCAGAGACCCAGTACTTC
D: -; size: -; V: TRBV6-5; J: TRBJ1-4; CDR3: CASRPGHQNEKLFF; DNA: TGTGCCAGCAGACCGGGACATCAAAATGAAAAACTGTTTTTT
D: TRBD1; size: -; V: TRBV28; J: TRBJ1-2; CDR3: CASSLGQGEGYGYTF; DNA: TGTGCCAGCAGTTTAGGACAGGGCGAGGGCTATGGCTACACCTTC
D: TRBD1; size: -; V: TRBV5-4; J: TRBJ2-5; CDR3: CASSPNRGEGETQYF; DNA: TGTGCCAGCAGCCCGAACAGGGGAGAAGGGGAGACCCAGTACTTC
D: -; size: -; V: TRBV7-2; J: TRBJ2-3; CDR3: CASSLEVSTDTQYF; DNA: TGTGCCAGCAGCTTAGAGGTTTCCACAGATACGCAGTATTTT
D: TRBD2; size: once; V: TRBV5-1; J: TRBJ2-1; CDR3: CASSPQREGQFF; DNA: TGCGCCAGCAGCCCACAGCGGGAGGGCCAGTTCTTC
D: TRBD1; size: -; V: TRBV4-1; J: TRBJ1-2; CDR3: CASSQDIAGGRYGYTF; DNA: TGCGCCAGCAGCCAAGATATCGCAGGGGGCCGCTATGGCTACACCTTC
D: -; size: -; V: TRBV30; J: TRBJ1-1; CDR3: CAYEQGLSAEAFF; DNA: TGTGCCTACGAACAGGGCCTTTCGGCTGAAGCTTTCTTT
D: -; size: -; V: TRBV6-1; J: TRBJ2-7; CDR3: CASSQPGVGEQYF; DNA: TGTGCCAGCAGTCAACCGGGGGTGGGCGAGCAGTACTTC
D: -; size: -; V: TRBV9; J: TRBJ2-5; CDR3: CASSGTGRETQYF; DNA: TGTGCCAGCAGCGGAACAGGAAGGGAGACCCAGTACTTC
D: -; size: -; V: TRBV5-6; J: TRBJ2-7; CDR3: CASSFGRTTYEQYF; DNA: TGTGCCAGCAGCTTCGGACGGACTACCTACGAGCAGTACTTC
D: TRBD2; size: once; V: TRBV19; J: TRBJ2-5; CDR3: CASSIVGTSGIETQYF; DNA: TGTGCCAGTAGTATAGTCGGGACTAGCGGGATCGAGACCCAGTACTTC
D: TRBD2; size: few; V: TRBV5-6; J: TRBJ2-5; CDR3: CASSLDLSGMETQYF; DNA: TGTGCCAGCAGCTTGGACCTTAGCGGGATGGAGACCCAGTACTTC
D: -; size: -; V: TRBV20-1; J: TRBJ1-1; CDR3: CSASPHTEAFF; DNA: TGCAGTGCTAGCCCCCACACTGAAGCTTTCTTT
D: TRBD1; size: -; V: TRBV6-5; J: TRBJ1-2; CDR3: CASSYSQGGGGYTF; DNA: TGTGCCAGCAGTTACTCGCAGGGGGGCGGTGGCTACACCTTC
D: -; size: -; V: TRBV5-1; J: TRBJ2-1; CDR3: CASSLGLQIGEQFF; DNA: TGCGCCAGCAGCTTGGGTCTTCAAATAGGGGAGCAGTTCTTC
D: -; size: -; V: TRBV29-1; J: TRBJ1-3; CDR3: CSVEDNHSGNTIYF; DNA: TGCAGCGTGGAGGACAACCACTCTGGAAACACCATATATTTT
D: -; size: -; V: TRBV6-5; J: TRBJ1-3; CDR3: CASSSSNGNTIYF; DNA: TGTGCCAGCAGCTCCTCGAATGGAAACACCATATATTTT
D: TRBD2; size: -; V: TRBV6-5; J: TRBJ2-3; CDR3: CASKGSSGSIDTQYF; DNA: TGTGCCAGCAAGGGGTCTAGCGGGAGTATAGATACGCAGTATTTT
D: -; size: -; V: TRBV19; J: TRBJ1-1; CDR3: CASSSGLITEAFF; DNA: TGTGCCAGTAGTTCAGGGTTGATCACTGAAGCTTTCTTT
D: -; size: -; V: TRBV2; J: TRBJ1-2; CDR3: CASTQGGGLTYGYTF; DNA: TGTGCCAGCACCCAAGGTGGGGGGCTGACCTATGGCTACACCTTC
D: -; size: -; V: TRBV11-3; J: TRBJ2-3; CDR3: CASSLGEITDTQYF; DNA: TGTGCCAGCAGCTTAGGTGAGATCACAGATACGCAGTATTTT
D: TRBD1; size: once; V: TRBV6-8; J: TRBJ1-5; CDR3: CASSYGRGQGGFNQPQHF; DNA: TGTGCCAGCAGTTATGGCAGGGGGCAAGGGGGATTTAATCAGCCCCAGCATTTT
D: -; size: -; V: TRBV7-2; J: TRBJ2-7; CDR3: CASSLMTEVTYEQYF; DNA: TGTGCCAGCAGTTTGATGACAGAAGTAACCTACGAGCAGTACTTC
D: -; size: -; V: TRBV4-3; J: TRBJ2-7; CDR3: CASSQGTKTEQYF; DNA: TGCGCCAGCAGCCAAGGGACTAAAACCGAGCAGTACTTC
D: -; size: -; V: TRBV28; J: TRBJ2-1; CDR3: CASSLEGDIRRNEQFF; DNA: TGTGCCAGCAGTTTAGAGGGGGACATACGTCGCAATGAGCAGTTCTTC
D: TRBD2; size: -; V: TRBV7-7; J: TRBJ2-2; CDR3: CASSPLAGVFTGELFF; DNA: TGTGCTAGCAGCCCCCTAGCGGGAGTATTTACCGGGGAGCTGTTTTTT
D: TRBD1; size: once; V: TRBV5-1; J: TRBJ1-2; CDR3: CASSLGTETYGYTF; DNA: TGCGCCAGCAGCTTAGGGACAGAGACCTATGGCTACACCTTC
D: TRBD1; size: -; V: TRBV10-3; J: TRBJ2-2; CDR3: CAISGTGGTDTGELFF; DNA: TGTGCCATCAGTGGGACAGGGGGCACGGACACCGGGGAGCTGTTTTTT
D: -; size: -; V: TRBV21-1; J: TRBJ2-7; CDR3: CASSKESGGLPLGYEQYF; DNA: TGTGCCAGCAGCAAAGAGTCAGGGGGCCTCCCTCTTGGGTACGAGCAGTACTTC
D: TRBD2; size: -; V: TRBV28; J: TRBJ2-1; CDR3: CASSGREAEGNEQFF; DNA: TGTGCCAGCAGTGGGCGGGAGGCTGAAGGGAATGAGCAGTTCTTC
D: -; size: few; V: TRBV28; J: TRBJ1-5; CDR3: CASWSSNQPQHF; DNA: TGTGCCAGCTGGAGTAGCAATCAGCCCCAGCATTTT
D: -; size: -; V: TRBV11-2; J: TRBJ2-7; CDR3: CASSSTGDRIHEQYF; DNA: TGTGCCAGCAGCTCCACCGGCGACAGGATTCACGAGCAGTACTTC
D: -; size: -; V: TRBV5-1; J: TRBJ2-7; CDR3: CASSFRGSPYEQYF; DNA: TGCGCCAGCAGTTTCAGGGGATCCCCCTACGAGCAGTACTTC
D: -; size: -; V: TRBV10-3; J: TRBJ1-1; CDR3: CAIRGENTEAFF; DNA: TGTGCCATCAGAGGAGAGAACACTGAAGCTTTCTTT
D: TRBD1; size: -; V: TRBV10-1; J: TRBJ1-2; CDR3: CAIPGQWVEYGRGYTF; DNA: TGCGCCATCCCGGGACAGTGGGTTGAGTATGGTCGAGGCTACACCTTC
D: TRBD1; size: -; V: TRBV28; J: TRBJ1-2; CDR3: CASSATGGYTF; DNA: TGTGCCAGCAGTGCGACAGGGGGCTACACCTTC